This record concerns one T cell receptor (beta chain) sequence. The antigen is undetermined. Germline loops: CDR1 KGHSH, CDR2 LQKENI. The CDR3 has 15 amino acids. V gave up 2 bases and J gave up 0 bases; unmatched junction bases: 3. The entry originates in a study of CD8+ T cells in alopecia areata. The authors extracted RNA and reverse transcribed it into cDNA as the sequencing template. Clones were sequenced by immunoSEQ multiplex PCR, and TCRdb holds only the in-frame ones, with some missing. This table holds under 130,000 clones, about 60% found once. Findings and limits, study-wide: Higher clonality and more expanded CD8+ clones appeared in lesional than normal scalp. Researchers reported that TCR sharing among patients proved less clear than in mice, possibly HLA-linked. Sequences from scalp samples also cover resident alphabeta T cells of normal skin.

The sequenced material came from CD4+ T cells sorted from blood. V and J are TRBV18 and TRBJ2-7; 8 nucleotides line up with TRBD1. This TCR derives from a human donor in good health. The CDR3 bases are TGTGCCAGCTCACCATCAGGGGGCTCCTCCTACGAGCAGTACTTC. Amino acids: CASSPSGGSSYEQYF.